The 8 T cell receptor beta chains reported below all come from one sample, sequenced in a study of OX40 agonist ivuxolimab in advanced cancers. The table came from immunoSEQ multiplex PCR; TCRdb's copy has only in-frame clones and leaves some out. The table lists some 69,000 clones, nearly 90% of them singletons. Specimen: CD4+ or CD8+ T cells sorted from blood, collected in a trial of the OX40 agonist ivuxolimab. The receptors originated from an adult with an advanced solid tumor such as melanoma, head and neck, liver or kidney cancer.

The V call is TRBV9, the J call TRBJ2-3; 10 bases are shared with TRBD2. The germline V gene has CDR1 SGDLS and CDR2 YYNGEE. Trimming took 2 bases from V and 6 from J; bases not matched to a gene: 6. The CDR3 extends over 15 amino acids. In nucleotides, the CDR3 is TGTGCCAGCAGCGTCCCAGCGGGAGGGACTGATACGCAGTATTTT. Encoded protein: CASSVPAGGTDTQYF.

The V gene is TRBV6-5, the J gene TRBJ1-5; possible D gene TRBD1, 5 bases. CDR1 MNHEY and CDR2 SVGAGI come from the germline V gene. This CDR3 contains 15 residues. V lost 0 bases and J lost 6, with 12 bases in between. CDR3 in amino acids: CASSYSRQLGQPQHF. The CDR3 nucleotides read TGTGCCAGCAGTTACTCGAGACAGCTTGGTCAGCCCCAGCATTTT.

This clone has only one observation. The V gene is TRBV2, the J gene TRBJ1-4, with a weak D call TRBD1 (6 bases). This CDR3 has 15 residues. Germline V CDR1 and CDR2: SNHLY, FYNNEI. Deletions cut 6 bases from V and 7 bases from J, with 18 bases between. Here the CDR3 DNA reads TGTGCCAGCAGCAAGGGGGGGAGATCAGGTGAAAAACTGTTTTTT. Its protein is CASSKGGRSGEKLFF.

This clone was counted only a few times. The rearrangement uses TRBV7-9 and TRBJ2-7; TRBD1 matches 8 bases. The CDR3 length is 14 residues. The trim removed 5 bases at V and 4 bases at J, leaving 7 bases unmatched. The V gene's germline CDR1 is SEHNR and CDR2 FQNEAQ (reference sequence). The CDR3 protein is CASSIGQGLYEQYF. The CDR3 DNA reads TGTGCCAGCAGCATAGGACAGGGCTTGTACGAGCAGTACTTC.

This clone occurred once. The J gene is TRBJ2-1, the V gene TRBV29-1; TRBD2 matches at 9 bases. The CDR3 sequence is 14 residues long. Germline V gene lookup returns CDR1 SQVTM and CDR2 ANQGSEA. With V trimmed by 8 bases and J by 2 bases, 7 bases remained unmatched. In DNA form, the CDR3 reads TGCAGCCTTGGGAGACTAGCGGCCTACAATGAGCAGTTCTTC. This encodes CSLGRLAAYNEQFF.

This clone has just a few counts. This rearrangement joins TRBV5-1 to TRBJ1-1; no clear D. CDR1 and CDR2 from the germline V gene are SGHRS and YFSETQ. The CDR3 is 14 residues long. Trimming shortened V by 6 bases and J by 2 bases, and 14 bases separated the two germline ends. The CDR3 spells CASNRAALNTEAFF. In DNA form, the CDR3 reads TGCGCCAGCAATAGGGCAGCCCTTAACACTGAAGCTTTCTTT.

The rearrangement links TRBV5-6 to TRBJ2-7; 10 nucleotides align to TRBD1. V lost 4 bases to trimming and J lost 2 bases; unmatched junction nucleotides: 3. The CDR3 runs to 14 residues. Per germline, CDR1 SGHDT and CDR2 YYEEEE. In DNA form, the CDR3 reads TGTGCCAGCAGCGCGGGACAGGGGACCTACGAGCAGTACTTC. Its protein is CASSAGQGTYEQYF.

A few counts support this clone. The CDR3 nucleotides are TGCGCCAGCAGCTCACAGTACAATGAGCAGTTCTTC. This gives the protein CASSSQYNEQFF. The chain has TRBV5-1 and TRBJ2-1; D gene ambiguous. The CDR3 length is 12 residues. V lost 3 bases and J 4 bases, leaving 5 bases between the germline ends. Germline CDR1 reads SGHRS; CDR2 reads YFSETQ.